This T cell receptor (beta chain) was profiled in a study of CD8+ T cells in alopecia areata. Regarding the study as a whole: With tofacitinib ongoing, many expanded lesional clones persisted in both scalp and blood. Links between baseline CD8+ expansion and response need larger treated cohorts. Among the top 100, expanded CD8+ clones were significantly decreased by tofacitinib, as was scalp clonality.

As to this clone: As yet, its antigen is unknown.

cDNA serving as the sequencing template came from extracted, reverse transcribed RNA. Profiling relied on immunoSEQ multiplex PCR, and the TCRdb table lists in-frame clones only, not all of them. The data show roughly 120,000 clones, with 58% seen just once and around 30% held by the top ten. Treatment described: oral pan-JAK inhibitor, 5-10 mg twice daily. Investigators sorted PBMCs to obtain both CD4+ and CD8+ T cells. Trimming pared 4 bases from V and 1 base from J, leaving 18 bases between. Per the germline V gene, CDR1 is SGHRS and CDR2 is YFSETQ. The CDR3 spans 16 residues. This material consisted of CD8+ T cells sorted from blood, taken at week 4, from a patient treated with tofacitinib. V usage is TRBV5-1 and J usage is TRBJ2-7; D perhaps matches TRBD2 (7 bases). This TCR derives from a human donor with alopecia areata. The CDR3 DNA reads TGCGCCAGCAGCCTCCGCGGGGGACAAGGATCCTACGAGCAGTACTTC. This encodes CASSLRGGQGSYEQYF.